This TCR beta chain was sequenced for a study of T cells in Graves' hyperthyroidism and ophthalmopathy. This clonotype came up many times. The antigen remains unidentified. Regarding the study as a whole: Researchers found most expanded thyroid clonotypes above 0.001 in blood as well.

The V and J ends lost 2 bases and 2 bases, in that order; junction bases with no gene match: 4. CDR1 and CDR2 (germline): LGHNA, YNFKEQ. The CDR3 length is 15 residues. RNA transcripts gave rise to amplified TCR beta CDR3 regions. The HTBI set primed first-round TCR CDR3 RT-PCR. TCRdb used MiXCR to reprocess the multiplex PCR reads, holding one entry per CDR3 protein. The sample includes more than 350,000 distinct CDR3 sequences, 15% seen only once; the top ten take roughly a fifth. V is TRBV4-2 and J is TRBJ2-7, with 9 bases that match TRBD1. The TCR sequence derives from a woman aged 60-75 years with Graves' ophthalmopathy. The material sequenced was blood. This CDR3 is CASSQTRDRAYEQYF. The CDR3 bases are TGTGCCAGCAGCCAAACGAGGGACAGGGCCTACGAGCAGTACTTC.